Below are 20 T cell receptor beta chains sequenced from a single sample in a study of shared clonotypes between healthy human individuals (dated by TCRdb to about 2020). The library was produced with the immunoSEQ multiplex PCR assay. What TCRdb holds here is the immuneACCESS table cut down to in-frame rearrangements. Part of the clones is not present; checked against another copy, under half of the missing clones reflect an unresolved V gene, and the others are unexplained. The sample records approximately 340,000 clones, 74% of which are singletons. The ten largest clones represent under 13% of the sample. Input material: memory CD4+ T cells sorted from blood. Per the publication, the cell subset or site label means: CD45RA-negative fraction. These receptors were collected from a man younger than 45 in good health.

The chain employs TRBV27 and TRBJ1-2; possible D gene TRBD1, 5 bases. The CDR3 runs to 14 residues. Germline CDR1 MNHEY, CDR2 SMNVEV (reference sequence). V was cut by 0 bases and J by 2 bases, with 7 bases left in between. The CDR3 region is CASSLSYRNYGYTF. The DNA of the CDR3 is TGTGCCAGCAGTTTATCGTACAGGAACTATGGCTACACCTTC.

This clone was picked up one time. CDR3 in DNA: TGTGCCAGTCGCAAGGCAGCCCAAGAGACCCAGTACTTC. This translates into CASRKAAQETQYF. The chain uses TRBV19 and TRBJ2-5; no clear D gene. CDR3 size: 13 residues. Germline V gives CDR1 LNHDA, CDR2 SQIVND (reference sequence). Trimming took 8 bases from V and 1 from J, leaving 11 bases between them.

To note about this clone: This clone may be a read error of a much larger clone one base away. CDR3 coding DNA: TGTGCCAGCAGCGTAGCGGGGATCCAAGAGACCCAGTACTTC. This encodes CASSVAGIQETQYF. The chain joins TRBV7-2 to TRBJ2-5; TRBD2 agrees at 8 bases. CDR3 size: 14 residues. Germline loops: CDR1 SGHTA, CDR2 FQGNSA.

The chain joins TRBV5-8 to TRBJ2-1, with 10 bases matching TRBD1. Losses at the gene ends were 0 bases for V and 3 bases for J; bases not matched to a gene: 3. The CDR3 is made up of 16 amino acids. The germline gives CDR1 SGHTS, CDR2 YDEGEE. The CDR3 loop is CASSLGDRGLYNEQFF. As DNA, the CDR3 is TGTGCCAGCAGCTTGGGGGACAGGGGCCTCTACAATGAGCAGTTCTTC.

The gene calls are TRBV5-4 and TRBJ1-2, with 9 nucleotides matching TRBD1. V lost 0 bases, J lost 8 bases, and 5 bases stayed unmatched. This CDR3 comprises 14 residues. Germline CDR1 SGHNT, CDR2 YYREEE (reference sequence). Written as DNA, the CDR3 is TGTGCCAGCAGCTTGGCGGGACAGGGTCTCGGCTACACCTTC. Its translation is CASSLAGQGLGYTF. The full variable domain, with the rest looked up from reference TRBV5-4 and TRBJ1-2, is ETGVTQSPTHLIKTRGQQVTLRCSSQSGHNTVSWYQQALGQGPQFIFQYYREEENGRGNFPPRFSGLQFPNYSSELNVNALELDDSALYLCASSLAGQGLGYTFGSGTRLTVV.

In regard to this clone: A junction end diverges from the germline sequence, so it may reflect a read error. The chain employs TRBV2 and TRBJ2-1, with 7 bases matching TRBD1. The CDR3 totals 11 residues. Germline CDR1 SNHLY, CDR2 FYNNEI. CDR3: CASTTDRAGLF. The DNA of the CDR3 is TGTGCCAGCACCACCGACAGGGCCGGCCTCTTC.

The chain carries TRBV29-1 and TRBJ2-5; D is perhaps TRBD1 (5 bases). This CDR3 is built from 12 residues. Germline V gene sequence: CDR1 SQVTM, CDR2 ANQGSEA. V lost 6 bases and J lost 1, with 9 bases in between. CDR3 DNA: TGCAGCGTCCGTCAGGGCCAAGAGACCCAGTACTTC. Translation gives CSVRQGQETQYF.

With regard to this clone: This specimen includes other DNA sequences encoding the same CDR3. V and J are TRBV2 and TRBJ1-5, with 8 bases fitting TRBD1. CDR3 length: 14 amino acids. The trim removed 4 bases at V and 10 bases at J, leaving 9 bases unmatched. Per the germline V gene, CDR1 is SNHLY and CDR2 is FYNNEI. CDR3 bases: TGTGCCAGCAGTGGGGGGACCGACAGGGGACCCCAGCATTTT. It is translated as CASSGGTDRGPQHF.

J is TRBJ1-1 and V is TRBV5-4; 7 bases are a match to TRBD1. The CDR3 is 13 amino acids. The V and J ends lost 3 bases and 1 base, in that order; junction bases with no gene match: 0. Germline lookup yields CDR1 SGHNT and CDR2 YYREEE (reference sequence). Here the CDR3 DNA reads TGTGCCAGCAGCTGGGACAGGAACACTGAAGCTTTCTTT. This gives the protein CASSWDRNTEAFF. Variable domain in full (rest from reference TRBV5-4 and TRBJ1-1): ETGVTQSPTHLIKTRGQQVTLRCSSQSGHNTVSWYQQALGQGPQFIFQYYREEENGRGNFPPRFSGLQFPNYSSELNVNALELDDSALYLCASSWDRNTEAFFGQGTRLTVV.

The chain has TRBV5-6 and TRBJ1-2; D unclear. Trimming left V 9 bases short and J 0 bases short, with 9 bases between. The CDR3 is 12 amino acids. Germline lookup yields CDR1 SGHDT and CDR2 YYEEEE. DNA for the CDR3: TGTGCCACCGCGGGTGCTAACTATGGCTACACCTTC. As protein: CATAGANYGYTF.

The rearrangement uses TRBV7-9 and TRBJ2-5; D is perhaps TRBD2 (5 bases). Germline values: CDR1 SEHNR, CDR2 FQNEAQ (reference sequence). The CDR3 consists of 14 residues. Trimming pared 2 bases from V and 4 bases from J, leaving 11 bases between. CDR3 bases: TGTGCCAGCAGCTTATTCGCGGGCAGAGAGACCCAGTACTTC. This translates into CASSLFAGRETQYF.

Turning to this clone: Other DNA sequences of this sample code for an identical CDR3. The V and J genes are TRBV20-1 and TRBJ1-2; D is undetermined. The germline gives CDR1 DFQATT, CDR2 SNEGSKA (reference sequence). Trimming took off 6 bases at V and 8 bases at J, with 13 bases between the two ends. This CDR3 has 11 residues. This CDR3 reads CSATDGNGYTF. As DNA, the CDR3 is TGCAGTGCCACTGACGGGAACGGCTACACCTTC.

V usage is TRBV7-2 and J usage is TRBJ1-2; unclear D gene. The CDR3 extends over 12 amino acids. Germline V CDR1 and CDR2: SGHTA, FQGNSA. Trimming pared 6 bases from V and 4 bases from J, leaving 9 bases between. CDR3 in amino acids: CASSLSLYGYTF. CDR3 nucleotides: TGTGCCAGCAGTCTAAGTCTCTATGGCTACACCTTC. The full variable domain, completed using reference TRBV7-2 and TRBJ1-2, is GAGVSQSPSNKVTEKGKDVELRCDPISGHTALYWYRQSLGQGLEFLIYFQGNSAPDKSGLPSDRFSAERTGGSVSTLTIQRTQQEDSAVYLCASSLSLYGYTFGSGTRLTVV.

This rearrangement joins TRBV9 to TRBJ2-2; TRBD1 aligns across 7 bases. Trimming cost V 1 base and J 4 bases; bases outside gene matches: 4. Germline V gene sequence: CDR1 SGDLS, CDR2 YYNGEE. The CDR3 runs to 15 residues. DNA for the CDR3: TGTGCCAGCAGCGTAAACAGGGGAATCACCGGGGAGCTGTTTTTT. It yields the protein CASSVNRGITGELFF.

The chain combines TRBV9 with TRBJ2-7; 8 nucleotides align to TRBD1. The CDR3 loop spans 14 amino acids. Germline CDR1 SGDLS, CDR2 YYNGEE. Germline trimming cut 4 bases from V and 3 bases from J; bases unmatched to any gene: 6. CDR3 nucleotide sequence: TGTGCCAGCAGCCCTGGACAGGGCAACTACGAGCAGTACTTC. Protein product: CASSPGQGNYEQYF.

The chain links TRBV4-3 to TRBJ2-7, with a tentative D call TRBD2 (7 bases). The CDR3 covers 21 residues. Per the germline V gene, CDR1 is LGHNA and CDR2 is YSLEER. Trimming shortened V by 3 bases and J by 2 bases, and 32 bases separated the two germline ends. CDR3 protein: CASSHQLKGGDLGGPTYEQYF. DNA of the CDR3: TGCGCCAGCAGCCACCAACTCAAAGGGGGGGACCTGGGAGGGCCCACCTACGAGCAGTACTTC.

This chain uses TRBV5-4 with TRBJ2-6; D not certain. The CDR3 contains 16 residues. Germline V gives CDR1 SGHNT, CDR2 YYREEE (reference sequence). Trimming shortened V by 0 bases and J by 2 bases, and 9 bases separated the two germline ends. DNA of the CDR3: TGTGCCAGCAGCTTGGATCGACCTACTGGGGCCAACGTCCTGACTTTC. The encoded protein is CASSLDRPTGANVLTF. Drawing the rest from reference TRBV5-4 and TRBJ2-6, the complete variable domain is ETGVTQSPTHLIKTRGQQVTLRCSSQSGHNTVSWYQQALGQGPQFIFQYYREEENGRGNFPPRFSGLQFPNYSSELNVNALELDDSALYLCASSLDRPTGANVLTFGAGSRLTVL.

The genes are TRBV7-2 and TRBJ2-1; D uncertain. The V gene lost 5 bases and the J gene lost 8 bases, with 7 bases spanning the gap. This CDR3 comprises 11 residues. Germline CDR1 reads SGHTA; CDR2 reads FQGNSA. This CDR3 is CASSLVDEQFF. The DNA for the CDR3 is TGTGCCAGCAGCCTCGTGGATGAGCAGTTCTTC.

The chain joins TRBV19 to TRBJ1-4; 7 bases match TRBD1. The V gene's germline CDR1 is LNHDA and CDR2 SQIVND (reference sequence). V lost 3 bases and J lost 0; bases outside the gene matches: 7. CDR3 length: 17 amino acids. The CDR3 loop is CASSIWTGVATNEKLFF. The DNA of the CDR3 is TGTGCCAGTAGTATCTGGACAGGAGTTGCAACTAATGAAAAACTGTTTTTT.

This clone was detected once. The chain couples TRBV10-3 to TRBJ1-2, with TRBD1 as a possible D gene (6 bases). The germline V gene encodes CDR1 ENHRY and CDR2 SYGVKD. The CDR3 contains 18 residues. V was pared by 8 bases and J by 6 bases, with 31 bases between. DNA for the CDR3: TGTGCCATCGGGTATCAGACTCGGGGGCAGGGGTTTGGAGATGGCTACACCTTC. The encoded protein is CAIGYQTRGQGFGDGYTF.